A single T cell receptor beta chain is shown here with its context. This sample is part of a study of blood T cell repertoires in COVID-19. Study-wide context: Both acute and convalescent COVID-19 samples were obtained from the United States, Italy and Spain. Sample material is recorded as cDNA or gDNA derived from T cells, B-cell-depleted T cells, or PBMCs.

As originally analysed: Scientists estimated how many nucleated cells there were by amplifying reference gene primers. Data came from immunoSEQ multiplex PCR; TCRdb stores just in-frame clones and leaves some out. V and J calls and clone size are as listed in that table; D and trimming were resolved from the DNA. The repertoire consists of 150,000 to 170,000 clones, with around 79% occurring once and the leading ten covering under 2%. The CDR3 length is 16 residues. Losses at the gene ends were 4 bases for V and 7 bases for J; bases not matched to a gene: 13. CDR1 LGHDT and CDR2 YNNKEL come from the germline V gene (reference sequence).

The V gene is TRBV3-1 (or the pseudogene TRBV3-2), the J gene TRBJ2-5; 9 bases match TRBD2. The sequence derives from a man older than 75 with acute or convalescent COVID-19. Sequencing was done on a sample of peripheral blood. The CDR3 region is CASSPQVAGVSGTQYF. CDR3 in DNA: TGTGCCAGCAGCCCCCAAGTAGCGGGGGTATCGGGGACCCAGTACTTC.